This TCR beta chain was identified during a study of response to subunit inactivated influenza vaccine (dated by TCRdb to the late 2010s). Broadly, across the study: Deep quantitative profiling of the T cell receptor repertoire was used in the study to follow responses to a trivalent subunit inactivated influenza vaccine. On the study overall, not on this receptor specifically: It was suggested by the authors that each seasonal influenza vaccination may recruit only a limited number of new T cells.

On this clonotype itself: Its antigen is not yet known. No base quality values were provided; no much bigger clone lies one nucleotide off.

The CDR3 runs 18 residues from the cysteine to the phenylalanine. The kept DNA is CDR3 alone, 54 bases in frame from the first base. The V end gives up 5 bases and the J end 4 bases, leaving 18 bases in the junction not matched to a gene. The germline V gene supplies CDR1 SGHAT and CDR2 FQNNGV. Receptors were amplified or captured by RT-PCR. The reads were generated on an Illumina HiSeq 2500. In TCRdb, the public reads were trimmed at Q25 with fastp and aligned with MiXCR, with productive beta chains retained. Each CDR3 protein appears once, grouped with its most common genes and DNA. The table for this sample lists roughly 760,000 distinct CDR3 sequences; around 20% of them were counted only once. More than 8.5% of the sample is in the top ten clones.

The origin of this receptor is a man aged 50-60 years who received an inactivated influenza vaccine. Donor details come from another sample of the same person, matched by shared clones. This sample comprised PBMCs from blood, obtained about 5 days after vaccination. Recombination joined TRBV11-2 with TRBJ2-7; 9 junctional bases match TRBD2. The nucleotides read TGTGCCAGCAGCCCTAACGTAGCGGGAGCCCTGCAATTTTACGAGCAGTACTTC. This is translated as CASSPNVAGALQFYEQYF.